The sequence of this TCR beta chain was determined in a study of spatial heterogeneity in lung cancer. Every cDNA TCR molecule received its own unique molecular identifier. TCRdb re-called the 5' RACE reads with MiXCR, one entry per CDR3 protein. The repertoire has roughly 4,200 distinct CDR3 sequences, roughly a tenth of them found once; the top ten carry 46%. Time point: sample taken at primary tumor resection. Without sorting, whole RNA was sequenced from tumor, nontumor lung or frozen PBMC. Donation came from 70 or so patients with untreated early-stage non-small cell lung cancer. J was trimmed by 5 bases and V by 3 bases; bases with no gene match: 8. Germline CDR1 KGHDR, CDR2 SFDVKD. CDR3 length: 15 residues. This clonotype has at least ten counts.

The source is a male donor with early-stage non-small cell lung cancer. The chain uses TRBV24-1 and TRBJ2-5; 7 nucleotides line up with TRBD1. The sequencing used PBMCs, collected at surgery. CDR3 DNA: TGTGCCACCAGTGATCCACAGGGGTCGGGGGAGACCCAGTACTTC. It translates to CATSDPQGSGETQYF.